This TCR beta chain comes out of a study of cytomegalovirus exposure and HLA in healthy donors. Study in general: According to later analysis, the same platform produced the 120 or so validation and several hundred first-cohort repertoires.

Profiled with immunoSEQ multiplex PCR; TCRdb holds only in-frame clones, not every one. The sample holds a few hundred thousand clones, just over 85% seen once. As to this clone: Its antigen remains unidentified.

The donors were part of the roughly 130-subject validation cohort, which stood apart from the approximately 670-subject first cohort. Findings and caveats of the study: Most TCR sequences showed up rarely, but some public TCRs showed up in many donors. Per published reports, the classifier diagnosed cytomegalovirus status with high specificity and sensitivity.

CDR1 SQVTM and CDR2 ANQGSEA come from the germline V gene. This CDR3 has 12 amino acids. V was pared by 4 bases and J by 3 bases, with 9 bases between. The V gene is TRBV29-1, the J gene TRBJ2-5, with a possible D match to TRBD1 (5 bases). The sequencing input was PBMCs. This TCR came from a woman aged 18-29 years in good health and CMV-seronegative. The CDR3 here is CSVVGAEETQYF. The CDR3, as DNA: TGCAGCGTTGTTGGGGCCGAAGAGACCCAGTACTTC.